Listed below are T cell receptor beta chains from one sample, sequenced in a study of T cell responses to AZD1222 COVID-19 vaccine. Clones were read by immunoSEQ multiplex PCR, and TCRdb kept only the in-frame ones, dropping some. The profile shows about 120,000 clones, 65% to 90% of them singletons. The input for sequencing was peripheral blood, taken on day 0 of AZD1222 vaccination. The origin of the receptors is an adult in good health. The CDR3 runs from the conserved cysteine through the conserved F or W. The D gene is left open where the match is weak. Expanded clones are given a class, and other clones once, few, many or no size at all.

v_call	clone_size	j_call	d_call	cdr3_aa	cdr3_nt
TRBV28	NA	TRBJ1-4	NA	CASTPHRASGEKLFF	TGTGCCAGCACCCCGCACAGGGCGTCGGGGGAAAAACTGTTTTTT
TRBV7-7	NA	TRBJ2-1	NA	CASSTTASSYNEQFF	TGTGCCAGCAGCACGACCGCGAGCTCCTACAATGAGCAGTTCTTC
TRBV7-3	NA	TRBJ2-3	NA	CASSPGGPSTDTQYF	TGTGCCAGCAGTCCGGGGGGCCCTAGCACAGATACGCAGTATTTT
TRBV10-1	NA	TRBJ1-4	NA	CASSETTGGNEKLFF	TGCGCCAGCAGTGAAACGACAGGAGGAAATGAAAAACTGTTTTTT
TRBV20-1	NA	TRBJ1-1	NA	CSASEGLVSGEAFF	TGCAGTGCTAGTGAGGGCTTAGTATCGGGGGAGGCTTTCTTT
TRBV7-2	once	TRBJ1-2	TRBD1	CASSRGQGEYGYTF	TGTGCCAGCAGCCGTGGACAGGGGGAATATGGCTACACCTTC
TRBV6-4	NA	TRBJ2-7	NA	CASSDREYLHEQYF	TGTGCCAGCAGTGACAGGGAGTACCTCCACGAGCAGTACTTC
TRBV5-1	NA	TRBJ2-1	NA	CASSRGSGPLIDEQFF	TGCGCCAGCAGCCGGGGGTCAGGGCCCCTGATAGATGAGCAGTTCTTC
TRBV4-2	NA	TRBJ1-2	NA	CASSQDLRGGYTF	TGTGCCAGCAGCCAAGATCTTCGGGGTGGCTACACCTTC
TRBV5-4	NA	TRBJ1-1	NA	CASSRSTDWNTEAFF	TGTGCCAGCAGCAGATCGACAGACTGGAACACTGAAGCTTTCTTT
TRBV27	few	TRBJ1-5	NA	CASSHFDGSNQPQHF	TGTGCCAGCAGCCATTTCGACGGCAGCAATCAGCCCCAGCATTTT
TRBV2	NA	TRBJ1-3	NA	CASSRNTIYF	TGTGCCAGCAGTCGAAACACCATATATTTT
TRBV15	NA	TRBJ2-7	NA	CATSRGGGRTYEQYF	TGTGCCACCAGCAGGGGAGGGGGCCGCACCTACGAGCAGTACTTC
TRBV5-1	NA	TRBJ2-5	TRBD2	CASSLGARGGQETQYF	TGCGCCAGCAGCTTGGGGGCGCGGGGGGGACAAGAGACCCAGTACTTC
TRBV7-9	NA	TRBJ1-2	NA	CASTYASYGYTF	TGTGCCAGCACGTATGCCTCCTATGGCTACACCTTC
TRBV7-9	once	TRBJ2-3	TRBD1	CASSPGTGYTDTQYF	TGTGCCAGCAGCCCCGGGACAGGATACACAGATACGCAGTATTTT
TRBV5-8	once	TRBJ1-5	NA	CASSSGQGSNQPQHF	TGTGCCAGCAGCTCGGGACAAGGAAGCAATCAGCCCCAGCATTTT
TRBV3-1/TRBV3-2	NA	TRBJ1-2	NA	CASSHVRIGYTF	TGTGCCAGCAGCCACGTGCGGATCGGCTACACCTTC
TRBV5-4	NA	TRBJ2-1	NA	CASSLGGLLYNEQFF	TGTGCCAGCAGCTTGGGGGGGCTCCTCTACAATGAGCAGTTCTTC
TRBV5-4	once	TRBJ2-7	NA	CASSPQVEGPLEQYF	TGTGCCAGCAGCCCCCAGGTGGAGGGACCCCTCGAGCAGTACTTC
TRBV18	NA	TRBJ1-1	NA	CASSPRGSENTEAFF	TGTGCCAGCTCACCGCGTGGGTCCGAGAACACTGAAGCTTTCTTT
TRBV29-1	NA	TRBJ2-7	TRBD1	CSTGQRVGEQYF	TGCAGCACGGGACAGCGTGTAGGGGAGCAGTACTTC
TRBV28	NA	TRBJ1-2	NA	CASSLEARPTYGYTF	TGTGCCAGCAGTTTAGAGGCGAGACCCACCTATGGCTACACCTTC
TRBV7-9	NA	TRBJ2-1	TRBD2	CASSLELAGANEQFF	TGTGCCAGCAGCTTAGAACTAGCGGGAGCCAATGAGCAGTTCTTC
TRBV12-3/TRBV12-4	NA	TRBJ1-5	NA	CASRDPNQPQHF	TGTGCCAGCAGAGACCCCAATCAGCCCCAGCATTTT
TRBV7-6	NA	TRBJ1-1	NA	CASSLGAGAMNTEAFF	TGTGCCAGCAGCTTGGGGGCAGGGGCTATGAACACTGAAGCTTTCTTT
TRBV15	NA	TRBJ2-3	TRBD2	CATSPPGGLATTDTQYF	TGTGCCACCAGCCCTCCTGGCGGACTAGCGACCACAGATACGCAGTATTTT
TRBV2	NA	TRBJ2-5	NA	CASVGQVSSLRETQYF	TGTGCCAGCGTGGGTCAGGTCTCCTCCCTTCGGGAGACCCAGTACTTC
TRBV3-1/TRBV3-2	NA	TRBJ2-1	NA	CASSQVGCGSYNEQFF	TGTGCCAGCAGCCAAGTGGGCTGCGGCTCCTACAATGAGCAGTTCTTC
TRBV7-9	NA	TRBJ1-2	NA	CASSANLADYGYTF	TGTGCCAGCAGCGCTAATTTAGCGGACTATGGCTACACCTTC
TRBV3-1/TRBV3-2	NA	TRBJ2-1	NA	CASSQDLPHSNRDYNEQFF	TGTGCCAGCAGCCAAGATTTGCCCCACTCCAACAGGGACTACAATGAGCAGTTCTTC
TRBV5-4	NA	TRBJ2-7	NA	CASSSRKDEQYF	TGTGCCAGCAGCTCAAGGAAAGACGAGCAGTACTTC
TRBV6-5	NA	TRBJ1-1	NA	CASSYSSRGNTEAFF	TGTGCCAGCAGTTACTCGAGCAGGGGGAACACTGAAGCTTTCTTT
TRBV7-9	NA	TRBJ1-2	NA	CASSLEQGLGGYTF	TGTGCCAGCAGCTTAGAGCAGGGACTAGGCGGCTACACCTTC
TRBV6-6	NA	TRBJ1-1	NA	CASSYGTANTEAFF	TGTGCCAGCAGTTACGGAACAGCGAACACTGAAGCTTTCTTT
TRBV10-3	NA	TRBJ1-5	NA	CAISASGNDQPQHF	TGTGCCATCAGTGCCTCAGGGAACGATCAGCCCCAGCATTTT
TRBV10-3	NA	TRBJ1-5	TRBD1	CAISGQGPLAQHF	TGTGCCATCAGCGGACAGGGCCCGTTGGCCCAGCATTTT
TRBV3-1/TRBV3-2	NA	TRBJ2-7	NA	CASSQEVSYEQYF	TGTGCCAGCAGCCAAGAAGTGTCCTACGAGCAGTACTTC
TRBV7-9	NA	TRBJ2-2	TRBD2	CASSTWTSGNDRRRTGELFF	TGTGCCAGCAGCACCTGGACTAGCGGGAATGATCGGCGACGGACCGGGGAGCTGTTTTTT
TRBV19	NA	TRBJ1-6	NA	CASSFPGNSPLHF	TGTGCCAGTAGTTTCCCAGGGAATTCACCCCTCCACTTT